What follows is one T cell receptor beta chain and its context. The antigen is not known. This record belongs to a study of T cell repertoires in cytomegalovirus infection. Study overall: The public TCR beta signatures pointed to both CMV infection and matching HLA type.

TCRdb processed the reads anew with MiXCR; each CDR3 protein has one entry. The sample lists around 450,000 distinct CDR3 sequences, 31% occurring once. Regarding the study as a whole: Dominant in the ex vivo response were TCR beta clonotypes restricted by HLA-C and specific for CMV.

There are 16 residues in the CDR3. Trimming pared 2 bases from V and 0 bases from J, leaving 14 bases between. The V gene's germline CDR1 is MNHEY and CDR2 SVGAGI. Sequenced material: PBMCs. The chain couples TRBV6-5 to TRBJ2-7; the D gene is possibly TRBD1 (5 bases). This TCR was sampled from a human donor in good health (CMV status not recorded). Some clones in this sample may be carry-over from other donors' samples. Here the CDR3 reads CASSYSGHESSYEQYF. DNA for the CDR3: TGTGCCAGCAGTTACAGTGGACACGAAAGCTCCTACGAGCAGTACTTC.